This is a list of T cell receptor beta chains from one sample in a study of blood T cells in healthy people across ages. In TCRdb, the 5' RACE reads were re-called with MiXCR into one record per CDR3 protein. This table holds hundreds of thousands of distinct CDR3 sequences, about 52% found once. Material: blood. These receptors all come from a woman between 55 and 75 years old in good health. The CDR3 runs from the conserved cysteine through the conserved F or W. The D gene is left open where the match is weak. Clone sizes are given selectively: once, few, many, or a class where the clone is expanded.

abundance: .
v_gene: TRBV20-1
j_gene: TRBJ1-2
d_gene: .
CDR3aa: CSARDRTGQRHYGYTF
CDR3nt: TGCAGTGCTAGAGATAGGACCGGACAGAGGCACTATGGCTACACCTTC

abundance: few
v_gene: TRBV27
j_gene: TRBJ2-5
d_gene: .
CDR3aa: CASSFRDLQETQYF
CDR3nt: TGTGCCAGCAGTTTCCGGGACTTACAAGAGACCCAGTACTTC

abundance: .
v_gene: TRBV7-2
j_gene: TRBJ2-1
d_gene: .
CDR3aa: CASSPQGRAAYNEQFF
CDR3nt: TGTGCCAGCAGCCCCCAGGGGCGGGCCGCCTACAATGAGCAGTTCTTC

abundance: .
v_gene: TRBV7-2
j_gene: TRBJ2-5
d_gene: .
CDR3aa: CASRATVRETQYF
CDR3nt: TGTGCCAGCAGGGCGACGGTCCGGGAGACCCAGTACTTC

abundance: few
v_gene: TRBV7-2
j_gene: TRBJ2-2
d_gene: .
CDR3aa: CASSLAPSAANTGELFF
CDR3nt: TGTGCCAGCAGCTTAGCCCCATCTGCGGCGAACACCGGGGAGCTGTTTTTT

abundance: few
v_gene: TRBV5-1
j_gene: TRBJ2-1
d_gene: .
CDR3aa: CASSSEGENYNEQFF
CDR3nt: TGCGCCAGCAGCTCAGAGGGGGAGAATTACAATGAGCAGTTCTTC

abundance: once
v_gene: TRBV7-9
j_gene: TRBJ2-6
d_gene: TRBD2
CDR3aa: CASGRGASGANVLTF
CDR3nt: TGTGCCAGCGGGAGGGGAGCATCTGGGGCCAACGTCCTGACTTTC

abundance: once
v_gene: TRBV2
j_gene: TRBJ2-5
d_gene: .
CDR3aa: CASAGFETQYF
CDR3nt: TGTGCCAGCGCGGGGTTTGAGACCCAGTACTTC

abundance: few
v_gene: TRBV9
j_gene: TRBJ1-1
d_gene: .
CDR3aa: CASSADIMNTEAFF
CDR3nt: TGTGCCAGCAGCGCGGACATCATGAACACTGAAGCTTTCTTT

abundance: few
v_gene: TRBV29-1
j_gene: TRBJ2-3
d_gene: .
CDR3aa: CSVESPRTDTQYF
CDR3nt: TGCAGCGTTGAATCCCCACGCACAGATACGCAGTATTTT